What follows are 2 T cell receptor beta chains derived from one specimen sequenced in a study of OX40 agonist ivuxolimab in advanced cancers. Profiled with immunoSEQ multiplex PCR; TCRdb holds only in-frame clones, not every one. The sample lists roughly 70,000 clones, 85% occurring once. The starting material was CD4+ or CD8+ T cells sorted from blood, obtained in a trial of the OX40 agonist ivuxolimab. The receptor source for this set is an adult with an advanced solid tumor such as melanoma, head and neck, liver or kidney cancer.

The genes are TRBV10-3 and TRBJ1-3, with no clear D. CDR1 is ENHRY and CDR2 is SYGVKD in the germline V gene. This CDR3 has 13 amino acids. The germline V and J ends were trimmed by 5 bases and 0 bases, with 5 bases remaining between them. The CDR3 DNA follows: TGTGCCATCAGTTCGGTCTCTGGAAACACCATATATTTT. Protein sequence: CAISSVSGNTIYF.

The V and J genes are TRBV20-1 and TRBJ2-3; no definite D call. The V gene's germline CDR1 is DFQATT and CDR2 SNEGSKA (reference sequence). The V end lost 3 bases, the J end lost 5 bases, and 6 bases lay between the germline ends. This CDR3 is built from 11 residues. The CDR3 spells CSASLGDTQYF. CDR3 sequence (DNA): TGCAGTGCTAGCTTGGGAGATACGCAGTATTTT.